The next 5 T cell receptor beta chains were all read from a single sample in a study of identical twins. One entry per CDR3 protein results from TCRdb running MiXCR on the 5' RACE reads. The table includes 570,000 or so distinct CDR3 sequences, approximately 9.6% detected once. These same records also appear under a second study, on yellow fever vaccine responses in identical twins.

Sample: PBMCs. These receptors all come from a woman between 18 and 29 years old in good health.

This clonotype was seen a few times. The chain uses TRBV7-8 and TRBJ2-7; D gene uncertain. Germline V gene lookup returns CDR1 SGHVS and CDR2 FQNEAQ. V was clipped by 5 bases and J by 5 bases, with 22 bases between them. The CDR3 length is 16 residues. CDR3 protein: CASSQLTAGLVDEQYF. CDR3 DNA sequence: TGTGCCAGCAGCCAATTAACGGCAGGTCTGGTCGACGAGCAGTACTTC.

At least ten counts were recorded for this clonotype. As DNA, the CDR3 is TGTGCCAGCAGTGACCTACAGGGCTACGAGCAGTACTTC. This encodes CASSDLQGYEQYF. The gene calls are TRBV6-1 and TRBJ2-7, with a possible D match to TRBD1 (6 bases). The CDR3 is 13 residues long. Germline CDR1 MNHNS, CDR2 SASEGT. Trimming shortened V by 3 bases and J by 3 bases, and 9 bases separated the two germline ends.

In the case of this clonotype: Germline is not matched at one junction end, which may reflect a read error. The V and J genes are TRBV20-1 and TRBJ2-3; 14 positions match TRBD2. CDR3 length: 16 residues. The germline V gene encodes CDR1 DFQATT and CDR2 SNEGSKA (reference sequence). The CDR3 reads CCANPGLAGGTDTQYF. The CDR3 DNA reads TGCTGTGCTAACCCGGGACTAGCGGGAGGCACAGATACGCAGTATTTT.

This clonotype was seen only a few times. The chain couples TRBV7-8 to TRBJ2-3; D is unresolved. Germline CDR1 SGHVS, CDR2 FQNEAQ. Between the trimmed V and J ends, which lost 5 bases and 4 bases, there was a span of 13 bases. The CDR3 has 14 amino acids. The CDR3 DNA reads TGTGCCAGCAGCCCCCGTTGGTCTGCAGATACGCAGTATTTT. It specifies CASSPRWSADTQYF.

This clonotype was counted many times. CDR3: CATSRARWGSGNEQFF. DNA for the CDR3: TGTGCCACCAGCAGAGCAAGGTGGGGGAGTGGGAATGAGCAGTTCTTC. The gene calls are TRBV15 and TRBJ2-1; D may be TRBD1 or TRBD2 (5 bases each). This CDR3 contains 16 residues. Germline CDR1 reads LNHNV; CDR2 reads YYDKDF (reference sequence). With 1 base removed from V and 7 bases from J, the gap between germline ends came to 17 bases.